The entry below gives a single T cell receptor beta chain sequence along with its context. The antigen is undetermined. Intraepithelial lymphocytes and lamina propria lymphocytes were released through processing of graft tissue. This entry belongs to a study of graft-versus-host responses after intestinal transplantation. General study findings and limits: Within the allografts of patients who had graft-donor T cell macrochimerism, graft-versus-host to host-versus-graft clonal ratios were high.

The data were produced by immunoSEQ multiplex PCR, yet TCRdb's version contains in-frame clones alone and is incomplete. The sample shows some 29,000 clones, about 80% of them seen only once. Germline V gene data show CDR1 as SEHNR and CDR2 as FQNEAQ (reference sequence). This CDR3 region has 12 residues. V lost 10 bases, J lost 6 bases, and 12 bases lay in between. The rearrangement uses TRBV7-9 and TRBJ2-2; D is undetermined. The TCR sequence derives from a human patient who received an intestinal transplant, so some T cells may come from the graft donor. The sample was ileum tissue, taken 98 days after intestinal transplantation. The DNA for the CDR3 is TGTGCCACCCCCCTGAGTCCCGGGGAGCTGTTTTTT. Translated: CATPLSPGELFF. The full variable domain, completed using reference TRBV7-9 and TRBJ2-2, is DTGVSQNPRHKITKRGQNVTFRCDPISEHNRLYWYRQTLGQGPEFLTYFQNEAQLEKSRLLSDRFSAERPKGSFSTLEIQRTEQGDSAMYLCATPLSPGELFFGEGSRLTVL.